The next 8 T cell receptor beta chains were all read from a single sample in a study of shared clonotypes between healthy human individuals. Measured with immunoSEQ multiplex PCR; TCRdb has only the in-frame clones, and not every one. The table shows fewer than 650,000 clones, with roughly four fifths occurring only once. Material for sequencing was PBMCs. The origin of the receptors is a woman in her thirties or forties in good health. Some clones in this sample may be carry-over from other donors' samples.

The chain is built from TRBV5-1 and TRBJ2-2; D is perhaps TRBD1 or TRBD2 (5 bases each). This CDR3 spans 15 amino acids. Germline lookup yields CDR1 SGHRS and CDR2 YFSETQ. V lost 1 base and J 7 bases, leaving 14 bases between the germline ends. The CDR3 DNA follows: TGCGCCAGCAGCTTGAGGCCCGGGGCAGGCGGGGAGCTGTTTTTT. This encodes CASSLRPGAGGELFF.

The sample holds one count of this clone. CDR3 DNA: TGCGCCAGCAGAGTAGCGGAGAACACCGGGGAGCTGTTTTTT. This translates into CASRVAENTGELFF. J is TRBJ2-2 and V is TRBV10-1; D possibly corresponds to TRBD2 (6 bases). Looked up from germline, CDR1 is WNHNN and CDR2 is SYGVQD (reference sequence). V lost 6 bases, J lost 1 base, and 9 bases lay in between. The CDR3 consists of 14 residues.

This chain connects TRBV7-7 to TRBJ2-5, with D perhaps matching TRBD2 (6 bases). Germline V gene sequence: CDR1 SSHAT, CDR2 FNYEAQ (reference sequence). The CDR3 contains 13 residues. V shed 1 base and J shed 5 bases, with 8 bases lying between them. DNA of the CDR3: TGTGCCAGCAGCTTAGGGCTAGCGGAGACCCAGTACTTC. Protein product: CASSLGLAETQYF.

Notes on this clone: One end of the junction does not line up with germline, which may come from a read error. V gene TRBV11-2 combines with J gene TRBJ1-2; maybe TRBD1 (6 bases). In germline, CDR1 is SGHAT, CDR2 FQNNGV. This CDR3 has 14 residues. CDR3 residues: CASSLTDSDYGYTF. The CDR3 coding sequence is TGTGCCAGCAGCTTAACGGACAGTGACTACGGCTACACCTTC.

The CDR3 here is CASRLLETQYF. As DNA, the CDR3 is TGTGCCAGCCGCCTTCTGGAGACCCAGTACTTC. The chain carries TRBV18 and TRBJ2-5; D gene ambiguous. Per germline, CDR1 KGHSH and CDR2 LQKENI. This CDR3 contains 11 residues. Trimming cost V 8 bases and J 5 bases, with 9 bases left between them.

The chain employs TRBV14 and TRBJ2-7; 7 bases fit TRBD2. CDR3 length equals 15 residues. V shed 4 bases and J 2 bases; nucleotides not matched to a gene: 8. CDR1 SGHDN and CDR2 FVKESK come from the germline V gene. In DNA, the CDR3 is TGTGCCAGCAGCCCGCTTTTGAGCGGGACCTACGAGCAGTACTTC. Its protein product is CASSPLLSGTYEQYF. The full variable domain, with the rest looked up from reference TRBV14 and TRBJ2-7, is EAGVTQFPSHSVIEKGQTVTLRCDPISGHDNLYWYRRVMGKEIKFLLHFVKESKQDESGMPNNRFLAERTGGTYSTLKVQPAELEDSGVYFCASSPLLSGTYEQYFGPGTRLTVT.

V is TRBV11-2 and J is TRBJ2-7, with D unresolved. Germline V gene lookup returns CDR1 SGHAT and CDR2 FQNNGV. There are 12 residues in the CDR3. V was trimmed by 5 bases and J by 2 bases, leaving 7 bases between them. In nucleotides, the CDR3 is TGTGCCAGCAGCAATGTACCCTACGAGCAGTACTTC. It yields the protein CASSNVPYEQYF.

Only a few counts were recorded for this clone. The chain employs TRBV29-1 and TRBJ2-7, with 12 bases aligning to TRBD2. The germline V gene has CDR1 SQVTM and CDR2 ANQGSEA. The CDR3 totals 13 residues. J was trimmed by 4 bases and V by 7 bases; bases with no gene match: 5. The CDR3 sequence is CSAGLAGRYEQYF. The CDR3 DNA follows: TGCAGCGCCGGACTAGCGGGGAGGTACGAGCAGTACTTC.